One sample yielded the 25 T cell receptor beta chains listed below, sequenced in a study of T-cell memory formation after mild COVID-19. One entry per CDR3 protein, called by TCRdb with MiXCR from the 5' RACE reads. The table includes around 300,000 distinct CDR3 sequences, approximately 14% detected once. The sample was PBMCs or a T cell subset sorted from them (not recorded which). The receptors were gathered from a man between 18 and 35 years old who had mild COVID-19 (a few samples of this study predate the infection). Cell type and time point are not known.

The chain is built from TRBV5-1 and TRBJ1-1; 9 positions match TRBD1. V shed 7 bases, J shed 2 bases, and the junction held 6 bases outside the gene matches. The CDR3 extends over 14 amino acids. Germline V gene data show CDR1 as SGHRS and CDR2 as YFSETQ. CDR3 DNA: TGCGCCAGCCTAAGTACAGGGGGCAACACTGAAGCTTTCTTT. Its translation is CASLSTGGNTEAFF.

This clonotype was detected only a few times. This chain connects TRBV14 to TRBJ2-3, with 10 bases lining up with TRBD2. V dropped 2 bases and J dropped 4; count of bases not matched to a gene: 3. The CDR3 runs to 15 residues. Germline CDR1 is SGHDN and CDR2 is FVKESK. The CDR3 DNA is TGTGCCAGCAGCCAACCCGGACTAGCGGCAGATACGCAGTATTTT. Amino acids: CASSQPGLAADTQYF.

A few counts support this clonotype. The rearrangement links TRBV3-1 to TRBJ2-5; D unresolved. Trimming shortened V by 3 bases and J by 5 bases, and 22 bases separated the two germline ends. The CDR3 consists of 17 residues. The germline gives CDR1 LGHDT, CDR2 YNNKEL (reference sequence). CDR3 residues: CASSQPYTVVGEETQYF. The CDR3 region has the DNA TGTGCCAGCAGCCAGCCATATACCGTCGTGGGTGAGGAGACCCAGTACTTC.

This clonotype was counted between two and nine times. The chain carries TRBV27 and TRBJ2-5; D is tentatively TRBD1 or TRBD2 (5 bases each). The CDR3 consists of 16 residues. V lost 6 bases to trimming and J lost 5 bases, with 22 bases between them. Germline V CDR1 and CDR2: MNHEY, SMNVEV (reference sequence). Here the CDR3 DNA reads TGTGCCAGCAGCCCCAGAGGGGCGGGTCTGAGGGAGACCCAGTACTTC. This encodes CASSPRGAGLRETQYF.

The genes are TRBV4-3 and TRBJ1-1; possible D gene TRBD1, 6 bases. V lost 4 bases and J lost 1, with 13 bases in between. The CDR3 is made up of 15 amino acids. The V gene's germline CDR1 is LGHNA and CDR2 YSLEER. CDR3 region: CASSRFYRENTEAFF. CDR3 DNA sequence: TGCGCCAGCAGCCGATTTTACAGGGAGAACACTGAAGCTTTCTTT.

The CDR3 nucleotides read TGTGCCAGCAGTGGGCCGGGATCACGCAATGAGCAGTTCTTC. It encodes CASSGPGSRNEQFF. This rearrangement joins TRBV28 to TRBJ2-1, with D possibly being TRBD2 (5 bases). The CDR3 has 14 amino acids. The germline V gene has CDR1 MDHEN and CDR2 SYDVKM. V was trimmed by 5 bases and J by 6 bases, leaving 14 bases between them.

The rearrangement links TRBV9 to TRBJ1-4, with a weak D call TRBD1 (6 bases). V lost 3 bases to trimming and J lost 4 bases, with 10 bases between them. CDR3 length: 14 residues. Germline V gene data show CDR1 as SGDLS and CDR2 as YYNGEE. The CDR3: CASSATGNNEKLFF. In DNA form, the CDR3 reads TGTGCCAGCAGCGCGACAGGAAATAATGAAAAACTGTTTTTT. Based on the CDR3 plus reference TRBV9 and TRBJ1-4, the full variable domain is DSGVTQTPKHLITATGQRVTLRCSPRSGDLSVYWYQQSLDQGLQFLIQYYNGEERAKGNILERFSAQQFPDLHSELNLSSLELGDSALYFCASSATGNNEKLFFGSGTQLSVL.

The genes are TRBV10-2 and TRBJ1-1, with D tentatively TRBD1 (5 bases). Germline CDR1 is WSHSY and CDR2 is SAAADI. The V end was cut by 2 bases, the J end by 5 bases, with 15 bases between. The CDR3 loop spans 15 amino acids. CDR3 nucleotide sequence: TGCGCCAGCAGTGAGCACCGGGGACTGGGGACTGAAGCTTTCTTT. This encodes CASSEHRGLGTEAFF.

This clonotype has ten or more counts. In nucleotides, the CDR3 is TGTGCCAGCAGCATTTACACCGGGGAGCTGTTTTTT. It is translated as CASSIYTGELFF. V and J are TRBV11-2 and TRBJ2-2; D is unresolved. V lost 5 bases and J lost 3, with 4 bases in between. The CDR3 has 12 amino acids. Germline CDR1 reads SGHAT; CDR2 reads FQNNGV. Supplemented by reference TRBV11-2 and TRBJ2-2, the full variable domain reads EAGVAQSPRYKIIEKRQSVAFWCNPISGHATLYWYQQILGQGPKLLIQFQNNGVVDDSQLPKDRFSAERLKGVDSTLKIQPAKLEDSAVYLCASSIYTGELFFGEGSRLTVL.

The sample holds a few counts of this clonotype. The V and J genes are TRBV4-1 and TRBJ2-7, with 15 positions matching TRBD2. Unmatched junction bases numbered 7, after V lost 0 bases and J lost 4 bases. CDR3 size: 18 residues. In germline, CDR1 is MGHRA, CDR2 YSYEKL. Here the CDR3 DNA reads TGCGCCAGCAGCCAAGAGGGACTAGCGGGGGGTCGCTGTTACGAGCAGTACGTC. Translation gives CASSQEGLAGGRCYEQYV.

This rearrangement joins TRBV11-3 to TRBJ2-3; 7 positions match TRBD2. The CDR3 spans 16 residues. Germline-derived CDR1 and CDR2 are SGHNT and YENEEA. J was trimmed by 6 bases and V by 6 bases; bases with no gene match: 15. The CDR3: CASSSTWRGSRDTQYF. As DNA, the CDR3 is TGTGCCAGCAGTTCTACCTGGCGGGGGAGCCGGGATACGCAGTATTTT.

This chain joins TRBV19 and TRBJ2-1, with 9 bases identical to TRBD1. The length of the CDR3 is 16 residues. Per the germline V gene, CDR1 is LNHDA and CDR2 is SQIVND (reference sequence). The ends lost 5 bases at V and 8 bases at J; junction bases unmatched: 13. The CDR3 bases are TGTGCCAGTAGTGATACAGGGGGCGGTGGTCTCTATGAGCAGTTCTTC. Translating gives CASSDTGGGGLYEQFF.

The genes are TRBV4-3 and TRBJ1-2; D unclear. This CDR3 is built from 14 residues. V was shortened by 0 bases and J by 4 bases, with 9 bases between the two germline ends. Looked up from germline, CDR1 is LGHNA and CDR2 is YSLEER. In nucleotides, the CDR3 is TGCGCCAGCAGCCAAGAAACAGCGACCTATGGCTACACCTTC. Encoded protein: CASSQETATYGYTF.

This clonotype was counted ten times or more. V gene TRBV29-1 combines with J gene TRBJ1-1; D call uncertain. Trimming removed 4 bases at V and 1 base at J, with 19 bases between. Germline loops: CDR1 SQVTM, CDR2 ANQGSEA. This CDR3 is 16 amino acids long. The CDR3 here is CSVAPGWGMQNTEAFF. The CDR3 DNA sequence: TGCAGCGTTGCGCCGGGTTGGGGTATGCAGAACACTGAAGCTTTCTTT.

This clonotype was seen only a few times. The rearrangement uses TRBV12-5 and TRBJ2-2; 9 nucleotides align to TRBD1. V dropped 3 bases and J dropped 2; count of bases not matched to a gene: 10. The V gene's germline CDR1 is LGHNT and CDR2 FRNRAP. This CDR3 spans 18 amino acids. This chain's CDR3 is CASGFLRGTGINTGELFF. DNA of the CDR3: TGTGCTAGTGGTTTCCTCCGGGGGACAGGGATTAACACCGGGGAGCTGTTTTTT.

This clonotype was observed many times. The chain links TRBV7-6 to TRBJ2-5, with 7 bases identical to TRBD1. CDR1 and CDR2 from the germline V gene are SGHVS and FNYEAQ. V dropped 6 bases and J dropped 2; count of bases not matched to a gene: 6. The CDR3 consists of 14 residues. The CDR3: CASRADRVQETQYF. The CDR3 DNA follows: TGTGCCAGCAGGGCCGACAGGGTTCAAGAGACCCAGTACTTC.

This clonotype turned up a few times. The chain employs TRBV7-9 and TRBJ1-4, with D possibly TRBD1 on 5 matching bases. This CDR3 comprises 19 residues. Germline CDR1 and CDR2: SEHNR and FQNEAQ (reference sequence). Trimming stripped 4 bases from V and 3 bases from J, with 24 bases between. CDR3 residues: CASSSSPGLWLEPNEKLFF. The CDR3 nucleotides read TGTGCCAGCAGCTCGTCCCCGGGACTTTGGTTGGAGCCTAATGAAAAACTGTTTTTT.

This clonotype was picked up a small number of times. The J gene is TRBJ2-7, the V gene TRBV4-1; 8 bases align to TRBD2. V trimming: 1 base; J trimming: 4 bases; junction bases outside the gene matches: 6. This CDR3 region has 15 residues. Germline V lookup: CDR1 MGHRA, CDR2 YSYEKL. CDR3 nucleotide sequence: TGCGCCAGCAGCCAAGGACCGGGACTAGTGTACGAGCAGTACTTC. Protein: CASSQGPGLVYEQYF.

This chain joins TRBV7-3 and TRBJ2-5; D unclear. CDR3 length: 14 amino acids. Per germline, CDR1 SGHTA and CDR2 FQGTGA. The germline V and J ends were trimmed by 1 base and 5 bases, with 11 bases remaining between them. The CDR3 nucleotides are TGTGCCAGCAGCTTAAACGCCTTGGAGGAGACCCAGTACTTC. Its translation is CASSLNALEETQYF.

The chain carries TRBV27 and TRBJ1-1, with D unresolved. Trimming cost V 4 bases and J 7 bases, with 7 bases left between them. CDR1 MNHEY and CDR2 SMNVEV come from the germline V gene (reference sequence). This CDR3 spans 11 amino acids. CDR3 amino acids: CASSYGVEAFF. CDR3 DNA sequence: TGTGCCAGCAGTTATGGGGTTGAAGCTTTCTTT.

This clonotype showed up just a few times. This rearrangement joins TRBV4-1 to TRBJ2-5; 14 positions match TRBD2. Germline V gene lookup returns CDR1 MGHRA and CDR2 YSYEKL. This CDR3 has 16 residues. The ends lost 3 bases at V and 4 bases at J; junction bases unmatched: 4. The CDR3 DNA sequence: TGCGCCAGCAGCCAGCGGACTAGCGGGGGGAGAGAGACCCAGTACTTC. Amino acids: CASSQRTSGGRETQYF.

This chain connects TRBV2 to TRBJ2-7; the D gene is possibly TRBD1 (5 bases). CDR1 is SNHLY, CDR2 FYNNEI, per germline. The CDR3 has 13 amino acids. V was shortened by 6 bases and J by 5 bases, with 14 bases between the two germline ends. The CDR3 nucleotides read TGTGCCAGCAGGGGGCAAAGTAGAAACGAGCAGTACGTC. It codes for CASRGQSRNEQYV.

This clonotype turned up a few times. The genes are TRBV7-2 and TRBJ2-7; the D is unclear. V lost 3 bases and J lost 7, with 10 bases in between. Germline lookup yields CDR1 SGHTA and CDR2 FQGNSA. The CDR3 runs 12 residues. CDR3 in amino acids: CASSLTGREQYF. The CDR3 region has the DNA TGTGCCAGCAGCTTGACGGGTCGGGAGCAGTACTTC.

The CDR3 protein is CAWNGMLNSPLHF. The CDR3 coding sequence is TGTGCCTGGAACGGCATGCTTAATTCACCCCTCCACTTT. The chain recombines TRBV30 with TRBJ1-6; D ambiguous. The CDR3 is made up of 13 amino acids. From germline, CDR1 is GTSNPN and CDR2 SVGIG (reference sequence). Trimming pared 4 bases from V and 6 bases from J, leaving 10 bases between.

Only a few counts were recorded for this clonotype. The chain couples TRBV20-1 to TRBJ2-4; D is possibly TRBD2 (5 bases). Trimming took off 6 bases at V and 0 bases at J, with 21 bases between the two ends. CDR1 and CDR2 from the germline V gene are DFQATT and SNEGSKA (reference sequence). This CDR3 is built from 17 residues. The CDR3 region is CSAPPRGFSLAKNIQYF. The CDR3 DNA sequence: TGCAGTGCCCCTCCCCGAGGGTTTTCTTTAGCCAAAAACATTCAGTACTTC.